This TCR beta chain originates from a study of PD-1 blockade in mismatch repair-deficient tumors. Per the germline V gene, CDR1 is KGHSH and CDR2 is LQKENI. This CDR3 contains 15 residues. With 4 bases clipped from V and 0 bases from J, the junction kept 4 bases outside the gene matches. Study results and caveats: Three of seven peptides expanded clones, giving 130 to 150 unique blood TCRs.

Specified time point: approximately 10-day in vitro stimulation with candidate neoantigen peptide 5. Each of over five ELISpot-reactive candidate peptides was used for roughly 11-day stimulation. In this sample, this clone turned up a few times. Its specificity is unknown. Profiling relied on immunoSEQ multiplex PCR, and the TCRdb table lists in-frame clones only, not all of them. Of around 15,000 clones in the sample, approximately 80% were seen once. Sequenced here: cells cultured in vitro, sampled from a patient treated with pembrolizumab. The chain is built from TRBV18 and TRBJ1-1, with TRBD1 matching 8 bases. The source is an adult with mismatch repair-deficient cancer. As DNA, the CDR3 is TGTGCCAGCTCACAACTGACAGGGGTGAACACTGAAGCTTTCTTT. This encodes CASSQLTGVNTEAFF.